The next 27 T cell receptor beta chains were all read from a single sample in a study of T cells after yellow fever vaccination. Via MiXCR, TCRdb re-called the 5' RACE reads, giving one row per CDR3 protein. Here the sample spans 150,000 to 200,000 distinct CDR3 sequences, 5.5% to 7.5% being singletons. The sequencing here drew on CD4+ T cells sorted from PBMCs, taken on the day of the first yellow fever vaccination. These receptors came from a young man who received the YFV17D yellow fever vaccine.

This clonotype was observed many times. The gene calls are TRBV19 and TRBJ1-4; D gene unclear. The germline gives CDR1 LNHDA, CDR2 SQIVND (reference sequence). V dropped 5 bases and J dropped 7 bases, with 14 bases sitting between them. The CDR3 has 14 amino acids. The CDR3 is CASSGEPYREKLFF. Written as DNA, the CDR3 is TGTGCCAGTAGTGGGGAGCCATACCGTGAAAAACTGTTTTTT.

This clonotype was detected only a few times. The CDR3 loop reads CASSQERATEAFF. The CDR3 bases are TGCGCCAGCAGCCAAGAACGGGCCACTGAAGCTTTCTTT. The V gene is TRBV4-3, the J gene TRBJ1-1, with D unresolved. CDR1 is LGHNA, CDR2 YSLEER, per germline. CDR3 length: 13 amino acids. V was shortened by 0 bases and J by 4 bases, with 6 bases between the two germline ends.

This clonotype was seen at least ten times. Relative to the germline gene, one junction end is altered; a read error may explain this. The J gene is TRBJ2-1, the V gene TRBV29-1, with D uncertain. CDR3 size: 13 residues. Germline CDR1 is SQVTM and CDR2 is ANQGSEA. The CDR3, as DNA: TGCAGCGTCGAAGGTGGCAAAGTGAATGAGCAGTTCTTC. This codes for CSVEGGKVNEQFF.

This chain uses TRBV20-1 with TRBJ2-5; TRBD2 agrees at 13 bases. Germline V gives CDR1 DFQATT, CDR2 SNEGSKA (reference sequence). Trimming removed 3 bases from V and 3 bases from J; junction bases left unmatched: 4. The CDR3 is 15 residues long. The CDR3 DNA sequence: TGCAGTGCTAGCGGACTAGCGGGGGAGAAAGAGACCCAGTACTTC. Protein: CSASGLAGEKETQYF.

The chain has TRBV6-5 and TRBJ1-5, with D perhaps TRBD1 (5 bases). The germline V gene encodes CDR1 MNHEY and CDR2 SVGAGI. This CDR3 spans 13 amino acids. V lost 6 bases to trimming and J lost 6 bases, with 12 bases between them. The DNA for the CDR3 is TGTGCCAGCAGATCAGGGAGGTTTCAGCCCCAGCATTTT. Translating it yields CASRSGRFQPQHF.

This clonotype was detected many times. CDR3 bases: TGCGCCAGCAGCCCTGGTCGATCCGGGACAGGGGTCAGCACAGATACGCAGTATTTT. Its protein is CASSPGRSGTGVSTDTQYF. The rearrangement links TRBV5-1 to TRBJ2-3, with 10 bases matching TRBD1. CDR3 size: 19 residues. CDR1 and CDR2 (germline): SGHRS, YFSETQ. With V trimmed by 4 bases and J by 0 bases, 14 bases remained unmatched.

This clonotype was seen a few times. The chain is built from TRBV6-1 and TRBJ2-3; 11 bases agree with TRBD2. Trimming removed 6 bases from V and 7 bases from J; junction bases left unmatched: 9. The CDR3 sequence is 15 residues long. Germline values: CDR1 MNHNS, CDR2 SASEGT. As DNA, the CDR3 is TGTGCCAGCAGCCAAGGGACTAGCGGATGGTATACGCAGTATTTT. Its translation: CASSQGTSGWYTQYF.

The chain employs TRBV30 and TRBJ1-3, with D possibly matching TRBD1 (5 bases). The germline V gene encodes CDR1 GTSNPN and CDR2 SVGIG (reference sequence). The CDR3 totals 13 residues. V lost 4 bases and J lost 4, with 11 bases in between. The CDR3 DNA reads TGTGCCTGGATGGTCAGGGCAGGAAACACCATATATTTT. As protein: CAWMVRAGNTIYF.

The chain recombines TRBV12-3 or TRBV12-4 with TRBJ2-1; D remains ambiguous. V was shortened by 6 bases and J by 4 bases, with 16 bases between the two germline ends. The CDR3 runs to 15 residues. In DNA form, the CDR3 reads TGTGCCAGCAGACCCTCTTTTTCGACATACAATGAGCAGTTCTTC. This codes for CASRPSFSTYNEQFF.

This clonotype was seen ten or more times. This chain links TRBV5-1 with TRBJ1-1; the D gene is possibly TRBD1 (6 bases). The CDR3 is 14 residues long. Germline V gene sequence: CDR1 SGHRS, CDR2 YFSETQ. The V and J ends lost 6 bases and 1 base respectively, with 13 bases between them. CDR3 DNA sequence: TGCGCCAGCACCGAAGGACAGAAGAACACTGAAGCTTTCTTT. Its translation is CASTEGQKNTEAFF.

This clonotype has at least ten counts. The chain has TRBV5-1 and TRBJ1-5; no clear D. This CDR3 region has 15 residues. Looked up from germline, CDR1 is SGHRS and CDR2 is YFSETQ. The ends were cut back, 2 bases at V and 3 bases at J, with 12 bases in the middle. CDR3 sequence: CASSLRGEPNQPQHF. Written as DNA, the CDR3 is TGCGCCAGCAGCTTACGTGGCGAACCCAATCAGCCCCAGCATTTT.

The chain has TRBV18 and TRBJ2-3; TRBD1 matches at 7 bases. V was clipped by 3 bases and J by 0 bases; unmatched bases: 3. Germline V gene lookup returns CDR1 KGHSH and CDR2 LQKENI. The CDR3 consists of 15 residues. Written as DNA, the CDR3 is TGTGCCAGCTCACCGACAGGGATTAGCACAGATACGCAGTATTTT. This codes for CASSPTGISTDTQYF.

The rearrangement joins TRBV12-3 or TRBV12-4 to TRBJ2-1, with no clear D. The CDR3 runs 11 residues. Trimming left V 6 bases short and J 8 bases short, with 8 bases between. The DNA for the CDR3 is TGTGCCAGCAGATTACGGGATGAGCAGTTCTTC. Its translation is CASRLRDEQFF.

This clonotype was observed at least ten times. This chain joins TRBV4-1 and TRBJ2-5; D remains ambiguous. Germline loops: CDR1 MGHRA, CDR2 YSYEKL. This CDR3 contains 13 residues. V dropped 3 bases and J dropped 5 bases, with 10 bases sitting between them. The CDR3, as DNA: TGCGCCAGCAGCCACGCAGTTCTGGAGACCCAGTACTTC. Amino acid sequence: CASSHAVLETQYF.

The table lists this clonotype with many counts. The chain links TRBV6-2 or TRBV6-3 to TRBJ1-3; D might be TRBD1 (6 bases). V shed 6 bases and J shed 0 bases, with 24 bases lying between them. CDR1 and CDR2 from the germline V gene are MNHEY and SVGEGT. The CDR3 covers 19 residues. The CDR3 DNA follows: TGTGCCAGCAGACCCCTACGACAGGTCCTTCGGATCTCTGGAAACACCATATATTTT. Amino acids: CASRPLRQVLRISGNTIYF.

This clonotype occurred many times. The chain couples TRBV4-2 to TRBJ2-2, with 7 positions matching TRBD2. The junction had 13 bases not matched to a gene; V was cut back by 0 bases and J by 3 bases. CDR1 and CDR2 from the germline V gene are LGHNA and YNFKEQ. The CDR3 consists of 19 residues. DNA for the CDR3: TGTGCCAGCAGCCAAGAGGTGTGGAGAGCGGGGCGCTACACCGGGGAGCTGTTTTTT. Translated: CASSQEVWRAGRYTGELFF.

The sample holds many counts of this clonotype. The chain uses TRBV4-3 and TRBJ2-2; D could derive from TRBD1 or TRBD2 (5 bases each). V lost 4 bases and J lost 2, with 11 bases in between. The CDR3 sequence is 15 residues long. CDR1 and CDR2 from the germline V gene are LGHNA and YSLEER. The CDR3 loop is CASSRDGGNTGELFF. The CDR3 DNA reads TGCGCCAGCAGCCGGGACGGAGGAAACACCGGGGAGCTGTTTTTT.

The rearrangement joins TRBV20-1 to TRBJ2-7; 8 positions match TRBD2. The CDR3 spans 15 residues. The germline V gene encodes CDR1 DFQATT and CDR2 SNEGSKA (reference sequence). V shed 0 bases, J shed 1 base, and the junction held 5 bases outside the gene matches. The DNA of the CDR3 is TGCAGTGCTAGAGATAATCGCGGGGGGTCCTACGAGCAGTACTTC. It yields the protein CSARDNRGGSYEQYF.

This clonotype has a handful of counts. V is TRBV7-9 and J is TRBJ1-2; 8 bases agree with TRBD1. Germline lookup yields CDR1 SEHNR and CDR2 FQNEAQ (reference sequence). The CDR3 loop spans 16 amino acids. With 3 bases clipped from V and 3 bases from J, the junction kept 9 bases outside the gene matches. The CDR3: CASSLGRGRRYYGYTF. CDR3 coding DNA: TGTGCCAGCAGCTTGGGCAGGGGGCGCCGCTACTATGGCTACACCTTC.

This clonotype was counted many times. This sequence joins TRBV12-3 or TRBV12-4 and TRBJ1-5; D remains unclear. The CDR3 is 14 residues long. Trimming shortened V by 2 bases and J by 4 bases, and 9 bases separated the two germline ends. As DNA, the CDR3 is TGTGCCAGCAGTTTACGGGGTATGAATCAGCCCCAGCATTTT. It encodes CASSLRGMNQPQHF.

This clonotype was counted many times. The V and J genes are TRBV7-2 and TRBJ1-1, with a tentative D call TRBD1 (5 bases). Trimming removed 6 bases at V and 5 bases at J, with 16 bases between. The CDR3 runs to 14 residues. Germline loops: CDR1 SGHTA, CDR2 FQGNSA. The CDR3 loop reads CASSFQGKGTEAFF. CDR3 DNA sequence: TGTGCCAGCAGTTTTCAGGGCAAGGGGACTGAAGCTTTCTTT.

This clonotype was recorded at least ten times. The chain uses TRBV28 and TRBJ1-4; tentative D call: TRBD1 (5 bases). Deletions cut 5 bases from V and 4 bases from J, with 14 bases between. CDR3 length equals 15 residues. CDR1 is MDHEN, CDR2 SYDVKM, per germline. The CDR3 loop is CASSPPGVLNEKLFF. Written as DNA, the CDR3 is TGTGCCAGCAGTCCGCCGGGGGTCCTTAATGAAAAACTGTTTTTT.

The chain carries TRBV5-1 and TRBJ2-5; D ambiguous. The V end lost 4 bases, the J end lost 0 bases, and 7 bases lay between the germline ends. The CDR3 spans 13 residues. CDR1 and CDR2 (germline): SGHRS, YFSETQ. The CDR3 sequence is CASSIGNQETQYF. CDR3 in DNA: TGCGCCAGCAGCATCGGAAACCAAGAGACCCAGTACTTC.

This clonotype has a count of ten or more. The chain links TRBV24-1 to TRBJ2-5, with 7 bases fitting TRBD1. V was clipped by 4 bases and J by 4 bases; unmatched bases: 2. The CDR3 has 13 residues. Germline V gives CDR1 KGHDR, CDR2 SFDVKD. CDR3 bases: TGTGCCACCAGTGACAGGGGGAGAGAGACCCAGTACTTC. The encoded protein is CATSDRGRETQYF.

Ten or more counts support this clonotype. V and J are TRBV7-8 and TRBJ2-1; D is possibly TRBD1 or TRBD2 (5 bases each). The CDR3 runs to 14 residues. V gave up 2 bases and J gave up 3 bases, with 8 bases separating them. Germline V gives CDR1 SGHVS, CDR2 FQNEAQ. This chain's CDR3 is CASSLLRGYNEQFF. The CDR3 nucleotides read TGTGCCAGCAGCTTATTGAGGGGCTACAATGAGCAGTTCTTC.

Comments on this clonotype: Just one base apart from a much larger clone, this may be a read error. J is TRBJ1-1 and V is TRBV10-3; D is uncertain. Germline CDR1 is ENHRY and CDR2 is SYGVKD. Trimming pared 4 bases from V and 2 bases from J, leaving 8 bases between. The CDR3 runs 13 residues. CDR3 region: CAISGHENTEAFF. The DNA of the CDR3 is TGTGCCATCAGTGGTCATGAAAACACTGAAGCTTTCTTT.

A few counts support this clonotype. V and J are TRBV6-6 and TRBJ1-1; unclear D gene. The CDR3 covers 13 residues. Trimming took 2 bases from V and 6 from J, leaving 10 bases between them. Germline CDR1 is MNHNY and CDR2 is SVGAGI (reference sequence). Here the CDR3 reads CASSYVGAAEAFF. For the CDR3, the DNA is TGTGCCAGCAGTTACGTCGGCGCCGCTGAAGCTTTCTTT.